This TCR beta chain was obtained from a study of shared clonotypes between healthy human individuals. Produced via immunoSEQ multiplex PCR; TCRdb's table is partial and in-frame only. The sample shows about 2.2 million clones, around 93% of them seen only once. Terminally differentiated effector memory CD45RA+ cells were excluded by CCR7 positive selection of CD45RO-negative cells. The source is a man aged 18 to 29 in good health. Some clones in this sample may be carry-over from other donors' samples. Sequencing was performed on naive CD8+ T cells from PBMCs.

CDR3 residues: CASSPGLRQETQYF. CDR3 in DNA: TGTGCCAGCTCACCGGGACTACGGCAAGAGACCCAGTACTTC. The chain links TRBV18 to TRBJ2-5; 7 nucleotides align to TRBD2. The CDR3 has 14 amino acids. Per germline, CDR1 KGHSH and CDR2 LQKENI. Trimming at V came to 3 bases and at J to 2 bases, leaving 3 bases not matched to a gene. Looking up the rest from reference TRBV18 and TRBJ2-5 gives the full variable domain: NAGVMQNPRHLVRRRGQEARLRCSPMKGHSHVYWYRQLPEEGLKFMVYLQKENIIDESGMPKERFSAEFPKEGPSILRIQQVVRGDSAAYFCASSPGLRQETQYFGPGTRLLVL.